This T cell receptor beta chain came from a study of cytomegalovirus exposure and HLA in healthy donors. Vbeta (60) and Jbeta (13) primers were used in the PCR. Method: immunoSEQ multiplex PCR; TCRdb's copy keeps in-frame clones and lacks some. Among 150,000 to 200,000 clones listed, 81% were seen once. General study points: Apart from CMV serostatus, no immune exposure information was available. Presence/absence analyses rested on an assumption that sequencing depth was roughly uniform across donors. For most TCR sequences rarity was the rule, although some public TCRs occurred in many donors. Later work found most CMV-associated TCR beta chains apparently HLA-restricted.

Concerning this clone: Its antigen remains unidentified.

V gave up 2 bases and J gave up 1 base, with 20 bases separating them. The germline V gene encodes CDR1 MGHRA and CDR2 YSYEKL. The CDR3 extends over 18 amino acids. This TCR was recovered from a woman aged 18-29 years in good health and CMV-seropositive. V usage is TRBV4-1 and J usage is TRBJ1-2; possibly TRBD1 for D (5 bases). Sequenced material: PBMCs. The CDR3: CASSQIPGLNANNYGYTF. In DNA, the CDR3 is TGCGCCAGCAGCCAAATCCCGGGACTCAATGCCAATAACTATGGCTACACCTTC.